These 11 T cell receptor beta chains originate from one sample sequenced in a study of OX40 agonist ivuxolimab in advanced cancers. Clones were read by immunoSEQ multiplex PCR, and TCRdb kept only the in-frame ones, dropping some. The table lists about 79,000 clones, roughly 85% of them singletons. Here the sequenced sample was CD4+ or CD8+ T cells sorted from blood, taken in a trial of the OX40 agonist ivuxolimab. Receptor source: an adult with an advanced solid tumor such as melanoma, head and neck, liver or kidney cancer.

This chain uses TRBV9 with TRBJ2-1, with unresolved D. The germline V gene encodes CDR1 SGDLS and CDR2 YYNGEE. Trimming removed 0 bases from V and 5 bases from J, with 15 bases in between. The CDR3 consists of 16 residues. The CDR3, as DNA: TGTGCCAGCAGCGTAGCTCTCGGTAGCACGGACAATGAGCAGTTCTTC. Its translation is CASSVALGSTDNEQFF.

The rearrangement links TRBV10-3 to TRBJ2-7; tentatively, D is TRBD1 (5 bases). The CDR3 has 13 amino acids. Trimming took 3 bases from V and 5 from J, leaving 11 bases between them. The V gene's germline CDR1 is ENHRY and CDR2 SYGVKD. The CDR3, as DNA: TGTGCCATCAGTGACGGCCCAGGGAACGAGCAGTACTTC. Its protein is CAISDGPGNEQYF.

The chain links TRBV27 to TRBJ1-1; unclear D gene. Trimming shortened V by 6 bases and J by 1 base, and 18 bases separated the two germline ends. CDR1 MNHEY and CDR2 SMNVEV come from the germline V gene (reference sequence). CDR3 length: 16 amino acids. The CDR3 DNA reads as TGTGCCAGCAGCCTCCGGGAGGCCCTCCCGAACACTGAAGCTTTCTTT. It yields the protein CASSLREALPNTEAFF.

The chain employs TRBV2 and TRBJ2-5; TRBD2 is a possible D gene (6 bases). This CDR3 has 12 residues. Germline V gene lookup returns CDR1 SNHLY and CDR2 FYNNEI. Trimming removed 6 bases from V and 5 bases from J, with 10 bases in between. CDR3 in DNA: TGTGCCAGCAGCTACGGAGGGGAGACCCAGTACTTC. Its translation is CASSYGGETQYF. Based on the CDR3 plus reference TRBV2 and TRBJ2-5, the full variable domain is EPEVTQTPSHQVTQMGQEVILRCVPISNHLYFYWYRQILGQKVEFLVSFYNNEISEKSEIFDDQFSVERPDGSNFTLKIRSTKLEDSAMYFCASSYGGETQYFGPGTRLLVL.

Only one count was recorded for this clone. The CDR3: CASSKSTDTQYF. The DNA of the CDR3 is TGTGCCAGTAGTAAAAGCACAGATACGCAGTATTTT. The chain couples TRBV19 to TRBJ2-3; D unresolved. V lost 4 bases and J 0 bases, leaving 2 bases between the germline ends. CDR3 length equals 12 residues. The germline gives CDR1 LNHDA, CDR2 SQIVND (reference sequence).

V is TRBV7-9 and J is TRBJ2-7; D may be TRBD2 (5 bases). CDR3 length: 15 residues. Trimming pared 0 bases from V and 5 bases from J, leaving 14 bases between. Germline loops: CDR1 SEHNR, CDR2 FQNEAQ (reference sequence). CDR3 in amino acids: CASSLAGENGDEQYF. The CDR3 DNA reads TGTGCCAGCAGCTTAGCGGGAGAGAACGGTGACGAGCAGTACTTC.

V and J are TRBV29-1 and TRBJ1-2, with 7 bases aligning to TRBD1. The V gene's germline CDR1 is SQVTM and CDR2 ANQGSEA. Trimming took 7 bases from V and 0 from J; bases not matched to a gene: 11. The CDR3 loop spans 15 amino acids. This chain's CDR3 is CSAGEGARANYGYTF. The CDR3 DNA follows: TGCAGCGCGGGGGAGGGGGCTCGGGCTAACTATGGCTACACCTTC.

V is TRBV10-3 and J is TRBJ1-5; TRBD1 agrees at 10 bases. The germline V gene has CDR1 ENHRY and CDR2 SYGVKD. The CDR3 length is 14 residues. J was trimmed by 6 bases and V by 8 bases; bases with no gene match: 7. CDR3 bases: TGTGCCATCGCCGGGACAGGGGAGTCTCAGCCCCAGCATTTT. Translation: CAIAGTGESQPQHF.

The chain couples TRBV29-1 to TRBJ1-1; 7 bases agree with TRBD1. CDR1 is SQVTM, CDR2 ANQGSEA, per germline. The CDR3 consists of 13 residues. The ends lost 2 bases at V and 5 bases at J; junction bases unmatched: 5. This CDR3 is CSVEQGVRTEAFF. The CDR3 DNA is TGCAGCGTTGAACAGGGGGTACGGACTGAAGCTTTCTTT. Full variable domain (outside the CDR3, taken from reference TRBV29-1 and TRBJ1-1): SAVISQKPSRDICQRGTSLTIQCQVDSQVTMMFWYRQQPGQSLTLIATANQGSEATYESGFVIDKFPISRPNLTFSTLTVSNMSPEDSSIYLCSVEQGVRTEAFFGQGTRLTVV.

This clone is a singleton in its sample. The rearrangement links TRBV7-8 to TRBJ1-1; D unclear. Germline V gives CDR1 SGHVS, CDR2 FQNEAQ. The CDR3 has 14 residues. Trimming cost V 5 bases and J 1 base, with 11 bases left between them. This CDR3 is CASSPTDRNTEAFF. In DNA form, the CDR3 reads TGTGCCAGCAGCCCAACCGATCGGAACACTGAAGCTTTCTTT.

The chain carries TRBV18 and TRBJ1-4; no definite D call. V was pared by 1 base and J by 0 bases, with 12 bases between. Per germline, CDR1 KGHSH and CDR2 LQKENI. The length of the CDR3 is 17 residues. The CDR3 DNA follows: TGTGCCAGCTCACCACGGGTCCTAGGAGCAACTAATGAAAAACTGTTTTTT. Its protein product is CASSPRVLGATNEKLFF.